The T cell receptor (beta chain) described here comes from a study of cytomegalovirus exposure and HLA in healthy donors (dated by TCRdb to 2016 to 2017). With regard to the full study: An earlier analysis of some 550 of the donors reported about 250 Gb of sequence data and around 120 million unique TCR beta sequences from approximately 180 million T cells. Every repertoire in the discovery cohort had been generated on one and the same sequencing platform. Several DR-DQ haplotypes were treated as single units for association and clustering because of strong linkage in the cohort. HLA typing included class I and class II loci at four-digit resolution. Alongside the repertoire data, information on donor age, sex, ethnicity and CMV serostatus was compiled. Rather than drawing on any new phenotypic data, the later analysis identified candidate immune exposures from TCR beta sequences and the way those sequences occurred across donors. An earlier analysis of around 640 of the donors used high-throughput TCR beta sequencing to judge whether each TCR beta V gene segment behaved as functional or pseudogenic. High-throughput TCR immunosequencing, statistical association of individual TCRs with disease status, and machine learning were combined to predict cytomegalovirus infection status. A later genetic analysis took genome-wide SNP genotypes for about three fifths of the 666 donors and used that subset as a discovery cohort. The aim of the study was to test whether cataloging public T cell receptors could identify signatures of past pathogen exposure. Of the roughly 400 genotyped donors, roughly 76% were placed in the genetic ancestry cluster associated with self-reported Caucasian donors. The study profiled the T cell repertoires of fewer than 850 subjects by immunosequencing and related them to cytomegalovirus serostatus. A later analysis re-analyzed previously published TCR beta repertoires from 666 donors and added high-resolution HLA genotyping to study TCR occurrence patterns. Along with the roughly 710-subject first cohort, a separate validation cohort of over a hundred different subjects was used. Typing coverage differed by locus: A, B, C, DRB1 and DQB1 were typed in about 629-640 donors, DQA1 in about 500, DPA1 in over 600, and DPB1 in approximately 450. Roughly 320 gigabases of sequencing data and approximately 91 million unique TCR sequences made up an early release that covered fewer than 650 HLA-typed donors. Among 398 genotyped donors of the cohort, an average of about 240,000 unique TCR beta nucleotide sequences were sequenced per donor, roughly a sixth of them non-productive.

General conclusions and limits of the study: The sequencing pipeline was judged likely to have produced a cluster of highly shared sequence variants as a technical artifact. An association between a missense DCLRE1C variant and V-gene and J-gene trimming of TCR beta chains was found in a later genetic analysis and replicated in an independent cohort. For the cohort, immune exposure information was limited to CMV serostatus. A further reported finding was that TCR beta sequences accurately predicted the HLA-A and HLA-B alleles for most subjects in the first cohort. Broadly in line with IMGT annotations, most TCR beta V segments showed up in productive rearrangements about 90% or about 30% of the time in an earlier analysis of 450 to 600 of the donors. According to a later analysis, most CMV-associated TCR beta chains appeared to be HLA-restricted, and the HLA associations seemed to be driven largely by CMV exposure. Correlated functional status among segregating V segments might reflect linkage disequilibrium, but an unknown experimental factor could not be ruled out. In a later analysis, TCR association rates were found to vary across HLA loci, with the most associated TCRs seen for DRB1 alleles and the fewest for HLA-C alleles. When HLA alleles, especially DR and DQ, strongly co-occurred, TCR associations were difficult to assign to individual alleles. The classifier was reported to diagnose cytomegalovirus status with high specificity and sensitivity in both the original cohort and the validation cohort. In a later analysis, HLA-associated TCR beta chains were found to be more clonally expanded and to have lower generation probabilities than equally common non-associated chains. In this cohort, only TCR beta chains were sequenced, and detectable features were limited by the absence of alpha or paired-chain data. Roughly uniform sequencing depth across donors was assumed in presence/absence analyses, although this assumption may not hold. Because HLA typing was missing for some donors at each locus, association tests included only the typed subset. Most TCR sequences were observed very rarely across donors, whereas some public TCRs were present in many individuals. According to the authors, the approach could potentially be generalized to other disease states and immunological phenotypes. Some IMGT-functional V segments, including TRBV6-2 and TRBV6-3, could not be distinguished by the 87-base-pair reads and were therefore excluded. According to a later analysis, parvovirus B19, influenza, CMV and Epstein-Barr virus appeared linked to several top co-occurrence clusters. Because counts were too low, roughly 18 rarely observed V segments, including chromosome 9 orphons, were left out of the earlier analysis of several hundred of the donors. Three of the identified cytomegalovirus-associated TCR beta chains were confirmed in vitro to be specific for cytomegalovirus antigens. In a later genetic analysis, fewer N-insertions in productive TCRs were reported among donors in an Asian-associated ancestry cluster than the approximately 630-donor mean. A later analysis associated 15,000 to 20,000 TCR beta sequences with specific HLA alleles at a false discovery rate of 0.05. The study listed approximately 150 TCR beta chains as associated with cytomegalovirus.

The CDR3 contains 15 residues, cysteine and phenylalanine counted. CDR3 DNA is the only sequence kept; it has 45 bases, read in frame from the first base. The junction carries 13 bases between V and J, which are trimmed by 5 bases and 0 bases respectively. CDR1 and CDR2 are read off the germline V gene as SGHTA and FQGTGA. On this clone itself: Its binding antigen is unknown. One base away there is no much larger clone; base qualities are not given.

Library method: the immunoSEQ multiplex PCR assay. For the multiplex PCR, a mixture combining 60 forward primers for TCR Vbeta segments and 13 reverse primers for TCR Jbeta segments was used. Amplification of the CDR3 region of rearranged TCR beta genes was performed with a multiplex PCR assay on genomic DNA. The Illumina HiSeq System was used to sequence the amplified TCR beta libraries as 87-base-pair reads. In the paper's pipeline: Across the 640 or so repertoires, a later analysis counted roughly 77 million unique TCR beta chains, roughly 11 million of which were shared by at least two donors. To remove PCR and sequencing errors, raw reads were error-corrected and collapsed into unique sequences using a nearest-neighbor algorithm that merged closely related sequences. V, D and J gene segments were assigned by aligning CDR3 sequences to IMGT reference sequences. For a sequence to be retained, a match of at least six nucleotides to both a V gene segment and a J gene segment was required. Rearrangements were classified as productive when the CDR3 lacked stop codons and remained in frame with V and J, and all other rearrangements were classified as non-productive. Following IMGT convention, CDR3 was defined as the stretch from the second conserved V-encoded cysteine up to the conserved J-encoded phenylalanine. The earlier analysis of 500 to 750 of the donors excluded any sequence lacking an unambiguous match to a single V gene segment. In an earlier analysis of a few hundred of the donors, V segments were called functional above 56.7% productive rearrangements and were called segregating when the between-donor standard deviation exceeded 5%. A statistical classification framework was built to diagnose cytomegalovirus status from the catalog of TCR beta chain sequences. V and J gene assignment, in a later analysis, came from comparing TCR nucleotide sequences with IMGT/GENE-DB human TR gene sequences. Using the TCRdist pipeline, a later analysis assigned CDR3 sequences along with most-parsimonious VDJ recombination scenarios. In a later analysis, each TCR beta chain was defined by its CDR3 amino acid sequence together with its V-gene family, and reads lacking a unique V-gene family were excluded. A later analysis removed 592 highly shared, low-generation-probability nucleotide sequences to deal with suspected cross-contamination and a sequencing artifact. In a later analysis, a clonal expansion index was calculated for each public chain from normalized within-repertoire ranks of inferred template counts. In a later analysis, generation probabilities were computed with a VDJ recombination model fitted to out-of-frame rearrangements, and the resulting probabilities were checked against IGoR. A later analysis scored TCR-TCR, TCR-HLA and TCR-CMV co-occurrence with hypergeometric tests, applying a repertoire-size bias correction to TCR pairs. A later analysis estimated false discovery rates by permuting HLA or CMV assignments 20 times. In a later analysis, co-occurring TCRs were grouped using DBSCAN, and TCRdist sequence similarity was added for clustering within HLA-allele-positive subsets. For co-occurrence clustering, repertoires with fewer than 30,000 or more than 120,000 public chains were excluded, along with roughly 5 repertoires with anomalous nucleotide sharing. Not all clones reach the TCRdb copy of this immuneACCESS table, which keeps in-frame sequences only. Checked studies attribute under half of the gap to unresolved V genes and leave the rest unexplained. V and J calls and clone size are given by that table; D and trimming were obtained from the DNA. Across this sample there are about 140,000 clones, with roughly two thirds seen only once. The ten largest clones take up over 1.5% of the sample.

The cohort consisted of 666 healthy bone marrow donors. At the time of sampling, all cohort members were nominally healthy, though unrecorded immune exposures were likely present. The donor was CMV seronegative and was included in the group of several hundred seronegative cohort members. A peripheral blood sample was collected from each donor, and TCR beta sequencing was performed on peripheral blood mononuclear cells. The Qiagen DNeasy Blood Extraction Kit was used to extract genomic DNA from the blood cell samples. This TCR was recovered from a male donor in good health and CMV-seronegative. The chain couples TRBV7-3 to TRBJ1-1, and perhaps TRBD1 as D gene, on 5 matching bases. The sample taken for sequencing was PBMCs. CDR3 sequence: CASSPTRAVNTEAFF. The DNA sequence is TGTGCCAGCAGCCCAACCAGGGCCGTGAACACTGAAGCTTTCTTT.